The TCR beta chain described here comes from a study of T-cell reconstitution after alpha-beta-depleted transplantation in children. Study-level results: Certain patients had high TCRbeta diversity at day 60, and it came from recipient T cells and thymic progenitors that survived. Reportedly, alpha-beta T cells present about two months post-transplant originated from several hundred expanded clones of graft origin. Diversity and T-cell counts at one year after transplant derived mostly from new T cells.

This CDR3 has 16 residues. V was clipped by 5 bases and J by 8 bases; unmatched bases: 13. The germline CDR1 and CDR2 sequences are DFQATT and SNEGSKA (reference sequence). During its preparation, the TCRbeta library received unique molecular identifiers. TCRdb independently ran MiXCR on the PCR reads; one entry per CDR3 protein. This sample has some 830,000 distinct CDR3 sequences, with around 15% found just once. On this clonotype: Its target is not known. The final CDR3 position lacks the conserved phenylalanine or tryptophan, pointing to a likely read error.

The receptor comes from a male patient aged 10-17 years who had a stem cell transplant for acute lymphoblastic leukemia, so the T cells may come from the graft donor. The chain uses TRBV20-1 and TRBJ2-2; TRBD2 matches 11 bases. The material was PBMCs, mostly from graft donor cells, obtained 360 days after TCRalphabeta/CD19-depleted stem cell transplant. In DNA form, the CDR3 reads TGCAGTGCTCCACCATTAGCGGGAGGGCTTATGGGGGAGCTGTTTTGT. Its translation is CSAPPLAGGLMGELFC.